This TCR beta chain was documented in a study of cytomegalovirus exposure and HLA in healthy donors. Study-wide points: CMV antigen specificity of a few CMV-associated chains was confirmed in vitro. Several of the most significant clusters appeared linked to common viral pathogens, based on a later analysis.

60 Vbeta and 13 Jbeta primers were used in PCR. Sequenced by immunoSEQ multiplex PCR; TCRdb stores in-frame clones only, minus some. The sample shows over 200,000 clones, about three quarters of them seen only once. Only one count was recorded for this clone. Its antigen is unknown. CDR3 length: 16 amino acids. V shed 4 bases and J shed 1 base, with 19 bases lying between them. Per the germline V gene, CDR1 is SQVTM and CDR2 is ANQGSEA. The sequence was obtained from a woman aged 55-69 years in good health and CMV-seropositive. This chain links TRBV29-1 with TRBJ1-1; D possibly corresponds to TRBD1 (6 bases). Sequenced sample: PBMCs. CDR3 protein: CSVVWDTEPWNTEAFF. The CDR3 DNA is TGCAGCGTTGTTTGGGACACCGAACCATGGAACACTGAAGCTTTCTTT.